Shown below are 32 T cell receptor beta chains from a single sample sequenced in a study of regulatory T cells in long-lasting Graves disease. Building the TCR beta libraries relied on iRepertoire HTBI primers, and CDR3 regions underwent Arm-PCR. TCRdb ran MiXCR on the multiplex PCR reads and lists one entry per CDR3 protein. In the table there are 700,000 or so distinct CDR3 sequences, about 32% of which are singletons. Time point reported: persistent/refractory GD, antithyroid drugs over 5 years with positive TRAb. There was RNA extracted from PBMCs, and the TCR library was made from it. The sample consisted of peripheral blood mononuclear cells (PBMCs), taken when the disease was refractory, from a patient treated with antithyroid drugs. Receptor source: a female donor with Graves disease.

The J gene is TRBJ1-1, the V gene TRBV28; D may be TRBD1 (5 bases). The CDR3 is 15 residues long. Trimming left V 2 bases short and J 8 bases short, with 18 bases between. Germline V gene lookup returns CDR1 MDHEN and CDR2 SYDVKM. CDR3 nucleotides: TGTGCCAGCAGTTTACCCCTCGGGACGTGGGGAGAAGCTTTCTTT. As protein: CASSLPLGTWGEAFF.

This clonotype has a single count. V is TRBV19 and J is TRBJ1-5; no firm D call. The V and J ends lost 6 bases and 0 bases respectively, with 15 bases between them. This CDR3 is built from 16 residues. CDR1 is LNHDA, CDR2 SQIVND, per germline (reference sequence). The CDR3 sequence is CASRQTALYSNQPQHF. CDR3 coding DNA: TGTGCCAGTAGGCAAACAGCGCTCTATAGCAATCAGCCCCAGCATTTT. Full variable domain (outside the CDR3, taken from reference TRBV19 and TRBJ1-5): DGGITQSPKYLFRKEGQNVTLSCEQNLNHDAMYWYRQDPGQGLRLIYYSQIVNDFQKGDIAEGYSVSREKKESFPLTVTSAQKNPTAFYLCASRQTALYSNQPQHFGDGTRLSIL.

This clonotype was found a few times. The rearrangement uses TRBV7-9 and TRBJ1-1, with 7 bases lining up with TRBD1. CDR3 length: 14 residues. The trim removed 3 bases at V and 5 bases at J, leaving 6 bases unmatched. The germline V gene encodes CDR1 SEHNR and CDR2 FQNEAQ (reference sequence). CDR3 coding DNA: TGTGCCAGCAGCTTTGGAGACAGGGCAACTGAAGCTTTCTTT. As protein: CASSFGDRATEAFF. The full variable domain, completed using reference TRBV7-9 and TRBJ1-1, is DTGVSQNPRHKITKRGQNVTFRCDPISEHNRLYWYRQTLGQGPEFLTYFQNEAQLEKSRLLSDRFSAERPKGSFSTLEIQRTEQGDSAMYLCASSFGDRATEAFFGQGTRLTVV.

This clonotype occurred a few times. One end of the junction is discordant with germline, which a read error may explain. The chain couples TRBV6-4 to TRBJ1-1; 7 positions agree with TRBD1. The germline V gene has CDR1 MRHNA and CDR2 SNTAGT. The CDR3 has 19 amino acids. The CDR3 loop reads CASSYSIPRDSPLPGKAFF. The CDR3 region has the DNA TGTGCCAGCAGTTACTCGATCCCCAGGGACAGCCCATTACCTGGGAAAGCTTTCTTT.

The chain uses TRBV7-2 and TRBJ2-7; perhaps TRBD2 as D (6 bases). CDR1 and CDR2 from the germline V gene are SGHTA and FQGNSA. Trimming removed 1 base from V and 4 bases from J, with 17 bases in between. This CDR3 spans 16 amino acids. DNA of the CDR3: TGTGCCAGCAGCTTAGGGGCGGCGGGAAGATCGTACGAGCAGTACTTC. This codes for CASSLGAAGRSYEQYF.

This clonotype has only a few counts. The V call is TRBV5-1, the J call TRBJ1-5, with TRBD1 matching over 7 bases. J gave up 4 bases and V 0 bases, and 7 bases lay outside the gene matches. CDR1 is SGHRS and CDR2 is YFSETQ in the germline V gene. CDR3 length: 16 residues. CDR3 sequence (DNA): TGCGCCAGCAGCTTGGGAGACACAGGGGTGAATCAGCCCCAGCATTTT. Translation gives CASSLGDTGVNQPQHF.

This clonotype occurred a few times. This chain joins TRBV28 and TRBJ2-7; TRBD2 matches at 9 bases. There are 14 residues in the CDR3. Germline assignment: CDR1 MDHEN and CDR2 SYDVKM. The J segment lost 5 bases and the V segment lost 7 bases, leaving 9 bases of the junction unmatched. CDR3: CASTDGSGRDEQYF. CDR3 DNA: TGTGCCAGCACCGACGGTAGCGGGAGAGACGAGCAGTACTTC.

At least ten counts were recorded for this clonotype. CDR3 DNA sequence: TGTGCCAGCAGTTCGTTCCCCGAGGGGGAGTACACTGAAGCTTTCTTT. Encoded protein: CASSSFPEGEYTEAFF. V gene TRBV6-5 combines with J gene TRBJ1-1; possible D gene TRBD1, 6 bases. Germline lookup yields CDR1 MNHEY and CDR2 SVGAGI. The CDR3 covers 16 residues. The V end lost 4 bases, the J end lost 3 bases, and 18 bases lay between the germline ends.

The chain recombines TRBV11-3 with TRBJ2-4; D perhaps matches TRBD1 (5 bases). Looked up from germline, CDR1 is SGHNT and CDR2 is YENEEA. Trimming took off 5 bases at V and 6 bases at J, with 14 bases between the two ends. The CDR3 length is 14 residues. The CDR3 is CASSDWGAGNIQYF. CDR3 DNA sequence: TGTGCCAGCAGCGATTGGGGCGCTGGAAACATTCAGTACTTC.

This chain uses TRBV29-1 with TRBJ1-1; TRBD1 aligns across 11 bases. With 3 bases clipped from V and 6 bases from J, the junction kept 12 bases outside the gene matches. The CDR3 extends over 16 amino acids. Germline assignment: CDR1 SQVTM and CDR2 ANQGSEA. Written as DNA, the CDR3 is TGCAGCGTTGAGGGAAGGAGGGACAGGGGGAGGGCTGAAGCTTTCTTT. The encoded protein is CSVEGRRDRGRAEAFF.

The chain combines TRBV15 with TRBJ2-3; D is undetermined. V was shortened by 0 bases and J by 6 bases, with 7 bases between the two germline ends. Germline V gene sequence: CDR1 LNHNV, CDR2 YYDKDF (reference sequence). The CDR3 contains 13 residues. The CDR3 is CATSREGRDTQYF. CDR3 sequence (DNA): TGTGCCACCAGCAGAGAAGGAAGGGATACGCAGTATTTT. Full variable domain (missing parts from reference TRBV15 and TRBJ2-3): DAMVIQNPRYQVTQFGKPVTLSCSQTLNHNVMYWYQQKSSQAPKLLFHYYDKDFNNEADTPDNFQSRRPNTSFCFLDIRSPGLGDTAMYLCATSREGRDTQYFGPGTRLTVL.

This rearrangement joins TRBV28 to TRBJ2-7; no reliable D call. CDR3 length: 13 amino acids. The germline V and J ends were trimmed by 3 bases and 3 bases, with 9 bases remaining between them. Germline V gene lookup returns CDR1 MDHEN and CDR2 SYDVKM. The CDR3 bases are TGTGCCAGCAGTTTCAACAACCTCTACGAGCAGTACTTC. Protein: CASSFNNLYEQYF. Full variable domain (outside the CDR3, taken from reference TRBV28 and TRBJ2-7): DVKVTQSSRYLVKRTGEKVFLECVQDMDHENMFWYRQDPGLGLRLIYFSYDVKMKEKGDIPEGYSVSREKKERFSLILESASTNQTSMYLCASSFNNLYEQYFGPGTRLTVT.

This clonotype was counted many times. The DNA of the CDR3 is TGTGCCAGCAGTTACAGGGGTTATGGCTACACCTTC. This codes for CASSYRGYGYTF. The rearrangement joins TRBV2 to TRBJ1-2, with 7 bases that match TRBD1. The V segment lost 5 bases and the J segment 5 bases; nucleotides outside the gene matches: 2. CDR3 length: 12 residues. Germline V gene data show CDR1 as SNHLY and CDR2 as FYNNEI.

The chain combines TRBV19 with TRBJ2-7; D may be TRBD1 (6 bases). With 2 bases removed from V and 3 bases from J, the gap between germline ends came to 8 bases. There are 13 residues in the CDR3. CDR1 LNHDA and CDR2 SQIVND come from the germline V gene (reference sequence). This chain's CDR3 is CASSINRDYEQYF. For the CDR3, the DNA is TGTGCCAGTAGTATAAACAGGGACTACGAGCAGTACTTC.

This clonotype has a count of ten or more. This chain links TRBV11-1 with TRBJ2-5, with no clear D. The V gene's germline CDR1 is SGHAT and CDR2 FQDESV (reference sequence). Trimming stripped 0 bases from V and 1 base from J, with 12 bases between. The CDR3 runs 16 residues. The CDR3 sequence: CASSLAAASPQETQYF. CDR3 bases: TGTGCCAGCAGCTTAGCGGCGGCGTCCCCCCAAGAGACCCAGTACTTC.

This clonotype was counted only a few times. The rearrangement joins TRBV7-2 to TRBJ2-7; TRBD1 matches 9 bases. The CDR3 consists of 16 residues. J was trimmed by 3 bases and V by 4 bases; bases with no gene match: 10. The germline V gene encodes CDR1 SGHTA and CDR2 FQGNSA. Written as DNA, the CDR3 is TGTGCCAGCAGCTCACCCCGCGGGACAGGGAACTACGAGCAGTACTTC. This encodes CASSSPRGTGNYEQYF. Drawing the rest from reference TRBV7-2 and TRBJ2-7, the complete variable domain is GAGVSQSPSNKVTEKGKDVELRCDPISGHTALYWYRQSLGQGLEFLIYFQGNSAPDKSGLPSDRFSAERTGGSVSTLTIQRTQQEDSAVYLCASSSPRGTGNYEQYFGPGTRLTVT.

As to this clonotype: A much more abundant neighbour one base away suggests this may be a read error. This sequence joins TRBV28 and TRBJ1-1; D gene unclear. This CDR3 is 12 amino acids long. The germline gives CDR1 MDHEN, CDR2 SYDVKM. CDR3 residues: CASSSAYTEVFF. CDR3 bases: TGTGCCAGCAGTTCGGCCTACACTGAAGTTTTCTTT.

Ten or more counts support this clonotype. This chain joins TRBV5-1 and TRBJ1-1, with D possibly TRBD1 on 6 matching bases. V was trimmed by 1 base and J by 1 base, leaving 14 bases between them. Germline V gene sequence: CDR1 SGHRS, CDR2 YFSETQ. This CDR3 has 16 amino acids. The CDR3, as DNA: TGCGCCAGCAGCTTGACAGGGAACATAAGGAACACTGAAGCTTTCTTT. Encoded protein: CASSLTGNIRNTEAFF.

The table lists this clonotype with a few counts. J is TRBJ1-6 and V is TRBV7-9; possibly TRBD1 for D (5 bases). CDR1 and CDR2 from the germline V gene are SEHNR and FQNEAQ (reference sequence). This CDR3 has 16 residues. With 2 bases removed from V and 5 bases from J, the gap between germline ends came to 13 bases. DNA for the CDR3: TGTGCCAGCAGCTTACGGGGACCCCTTAATAATTCACCCCTCCACTTT. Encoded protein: CASSLRGPLNNSPLHF. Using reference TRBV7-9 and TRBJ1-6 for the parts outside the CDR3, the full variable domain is DTGVSQNPRHKITKRGQNVTFRCDPISEHNRLYWYRQTLGQGPEFLTYFQNEAQLEKSRLLSDRFSAERPKGSFSTLEIQRTEQGDSAMYLCASSLRGPLNNSPLHFGNGTRLTVT.

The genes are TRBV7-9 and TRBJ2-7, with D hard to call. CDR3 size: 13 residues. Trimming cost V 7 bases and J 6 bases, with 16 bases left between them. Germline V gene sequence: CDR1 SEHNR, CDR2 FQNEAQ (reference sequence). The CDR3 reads CASTPWDSGEQYF. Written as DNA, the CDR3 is TGTGCCAGCACCCCGTGGGATTCTGGCGAGCAGTACTTC.

CDR3 in amino acids: CASSERDRVTGELFF. CDR3 sequence (DNA): TGTGCCAGCAGCGAACGTGACAGGGTCACCGGGGAGCTGTTTTTT. This chain uses TRBV6-2 or TRBV6-3 with TRBJ2-2; 7 nucleotides agree with TRBD1. The junction had 8 bases not matched to a gene; V was cut back by 6 bases and J by 4 bases. CDR3 length equals 15 residues. Germline CDR1 MNHEY, CDR2 SVGEGT.

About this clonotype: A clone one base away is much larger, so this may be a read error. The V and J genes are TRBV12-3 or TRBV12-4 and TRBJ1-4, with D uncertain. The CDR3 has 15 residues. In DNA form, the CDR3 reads TGTGCCAACAGTCCCCACGGGATCGCTAATGAAAAACTGTTTTTT. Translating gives CANSPHGIANEKLFF.

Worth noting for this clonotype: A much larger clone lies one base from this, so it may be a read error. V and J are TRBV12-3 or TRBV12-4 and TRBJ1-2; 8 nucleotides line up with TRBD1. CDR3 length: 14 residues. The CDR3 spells CANSFPQGASGYTF. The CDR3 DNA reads TGTGCCAACAGTTTCCCCCAGGGGGCCAGTGGCTACACCTTC.

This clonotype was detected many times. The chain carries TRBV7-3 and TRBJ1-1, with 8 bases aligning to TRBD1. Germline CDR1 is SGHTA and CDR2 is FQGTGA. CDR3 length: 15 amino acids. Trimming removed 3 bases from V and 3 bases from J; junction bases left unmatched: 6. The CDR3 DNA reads TGTGCCAGCAGCTTGACAGGGGCCGGGGACACTGAAGCTTTCTTT. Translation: CASSLTGAGDTEAFF. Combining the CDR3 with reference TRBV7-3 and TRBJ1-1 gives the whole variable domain GAGVSQTPSNKVTEKGKYVELRCDPISGHTALYWYRQSLGQGPEFLIYFQGTGAADDSGLPNDRFFAVRPEGSVSTLKIQRTERGDSAVYLCASSLTGAGDTEAFFGQGTRLTVV.

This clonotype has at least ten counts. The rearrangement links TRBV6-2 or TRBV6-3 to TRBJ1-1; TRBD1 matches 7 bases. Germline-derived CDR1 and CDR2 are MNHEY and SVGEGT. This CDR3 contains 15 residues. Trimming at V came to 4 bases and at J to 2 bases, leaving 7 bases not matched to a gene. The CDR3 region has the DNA TGTGCCAGCAGTTCCAGACAGGGAGGCAACACTGAAGCTTTCTTT. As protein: CASSSRQGGNTEAFF.

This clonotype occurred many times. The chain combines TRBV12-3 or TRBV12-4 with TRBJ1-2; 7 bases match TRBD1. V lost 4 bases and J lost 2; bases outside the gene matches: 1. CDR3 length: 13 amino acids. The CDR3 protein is CASSWGQNYGYTF. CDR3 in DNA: TGTGCCAGCAGTTGGGGACAGAACTATGGCTACACCTTC.

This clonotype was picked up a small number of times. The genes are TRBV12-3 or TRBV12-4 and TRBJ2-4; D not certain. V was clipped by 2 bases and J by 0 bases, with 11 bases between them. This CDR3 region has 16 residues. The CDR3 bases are TGTGCCAGCAGTTTAAAGTCAGCACTAGCCAAAAACATTCAGTACTTC. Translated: CASSLKSALAKNIQYF.

CDR3 sequence (DNA): TGTGCCAGTAGGCCGGGACAGCTATACACTGAAGCTTTCTTT. Translated, it gives CASRPGQLYTEAFF. V usage is TRBV19 and J usage is TRBJ1-1; TRBD1 agrees at 7 bases. Looked up from germline, CDR1 is LNHDA and CDR2 is SQIVND (reference sequence). The CDR3 contains 14 residues. Losses at the gene ends were 6 bases for V and 3 bases for J; bases not matched to a gene: 7.

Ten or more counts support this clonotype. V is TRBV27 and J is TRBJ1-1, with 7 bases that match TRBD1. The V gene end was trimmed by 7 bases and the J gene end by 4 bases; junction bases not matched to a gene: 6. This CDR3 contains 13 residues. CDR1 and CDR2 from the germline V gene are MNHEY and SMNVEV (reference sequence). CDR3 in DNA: TGTGCCAGCACCCCAGGGGGGAGCACTGAAGCTTTCTTT. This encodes CASTPGGSTEAFF.

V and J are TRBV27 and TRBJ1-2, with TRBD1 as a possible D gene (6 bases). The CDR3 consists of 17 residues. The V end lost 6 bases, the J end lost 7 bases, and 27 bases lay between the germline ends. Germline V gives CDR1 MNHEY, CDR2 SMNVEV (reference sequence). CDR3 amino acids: CASSPMGAEEAMGGYTF. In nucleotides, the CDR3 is TGTGCCAGCAGCCCTATGGGGGCTGAGGAAGCTATGGGTGGCTACACCTTC.

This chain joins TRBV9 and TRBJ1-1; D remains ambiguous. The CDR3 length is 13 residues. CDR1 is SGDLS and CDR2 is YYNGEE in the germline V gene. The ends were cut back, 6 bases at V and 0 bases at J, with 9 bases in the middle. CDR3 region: CASNRVVNTEAFF. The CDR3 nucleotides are TGTGCCAGCAATAGGGTTGTGAACACTGAAGCTTTCTTT.

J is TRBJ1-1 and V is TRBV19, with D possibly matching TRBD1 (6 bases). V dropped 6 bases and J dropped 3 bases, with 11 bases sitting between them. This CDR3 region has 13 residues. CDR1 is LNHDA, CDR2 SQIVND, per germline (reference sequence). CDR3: CASRNRVDTEAFF. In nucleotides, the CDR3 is TGTGCCAGTAGGAACAGGGTGGACACTGAAGCTTTCTTT.